This TCR beta chain was obtained from a study of T-cell memory formation after mild COVID-19. Regarding the study as a whole: Whereas later expanders leaned CD4+, clones contracting day 15 to 85 showed a balanced CD4/CD8 makeup. That cross-reactive memory joined was suggested by some responding clones appearing in pre-infection memory.

Comment on this clonotype: Its target is unknown.

Researchers used 5'RACE with constant-segment primers to make TCR alpha and TCR beta cDNA libraries that carry sample barcodes and UMIs. TCRdb reanalysed the 5' RACE reads using MiXCR and keeps one entry per CDR3 protein. The sample contains more than 350,000 distinct CDR3 sequences, about 15% of which appear only once. The sample was PBMCs or a T cell subset sorted from them (not recorded which). This TCR derives from a man between 18 and 35 years old who had mild COVID-19 (a few samples of this study predate the infection). Cell type and time point are not known.

The CDR3 loop is CASSFGAGGSKETQYF. CDR3 bases: TGCGCCAGCAGCTTTGGCGCGGGGGGGAGTAAAGAGACCCAGTACTTC. V usage is TRBV5-1 and J usage is TRBJ2-5, with TRBD2 identical over 9 bases. The CDR3 sequence is 16 residues long. CDR1 and CDR2 from the germline V gene are SGHRS and YFSETQ. The J segment lost 3 bases and the V segment lost 2 bases, leaving 8 bases of the junction unmatched.